One sample yielded the 32 T cell receptor beta chains listed below, sequenced in a study of T cell repertoires in cytomegalovirus infection. These receptors have no identified antigens. MiXCR, run by TCRdb on the reads, gives a single entry per CDR3 protein. The sample shows 750,000 to 900,000 distinct CDR3 sequences, 25% to 35% of them seen only once. The input for sequencing was cultured CD8+ T cells from PBMCs, taken from culture after CMV antigen stimulation. These receptors all stem from a human donor in good health (CMV status not recorded). Some clones in this sample may be carry-over from other donors' samples.

There are a few counts of this clonotype. The V gene is TRBV10-3, the J gene TRBJ2-6; D unclear. The V gene lost 10 bases and the J gene lost 0 bases, with 7 bases spanning the gap. The germline gives CDR1 ENHRY, CDR2 SYGVKD. The CDR3 runs to 13 residues. In DNA form, the CDR3 reads TGTGCCACCCTTAACTCTGGGGCCAACGTCCTGACTTTC. Translated, it gives CATLNSGANVLTF.

The rearrangement links TRBV7-4 to TRBJ1-2; perhaps TRBD1 as D (6 bases). CDR1 is SGHVT, CDR2 SQSDAQ, per germline. The V end was cut by 5 bases, the J end by 3 bases, with 16 bases between. This CDR3 has 15 residues. This CDR3 reads CASSGNRVRDYGYTF. DNA for the CDR3: TGTGCCAGCAGCGGGAACAGGGTTAGGGACTATGGCTACACCTTC.

This clonotype has at least ten counts. This CDR3 is CASSPTSNEQFF. DNA of the CDR3: TGTGCCAGCAGCCCTACGTCCAATGAGCAGTTCTTC. The chain is built from TRBV11-2 and TRBJ2-1; D is uncertain. Germline V CDR1 and CDR2: SGHAT, FQNNGV. V lost 5 bases, J lost 6 bases, and 8 bases lay in between. CDR3 length: 12 residues.

The V gene is TRBV27, the J gene TRBJ1-2; D not resolved. The CDR3 runs to 11 residues. Germline loops: CDR1 MNHEY, CDR2 SMNVEV (reference sequence). V was clipped by 6 bases and J by 4 bases, with 6 bases between them. The CDR3 spells CASRGFYGYTF. For the CDR3, the DNA is TGTGCCAGCAGAGGCTTCTATGGCTACACCTTC.

The gene calls are TRBV7-3 and TRBJ2-7; a weak D match, TRBD1 (5 bases). V gave up 4 bases and J gave up 5 bases, with 9 bases separating them. The CDR3 length is 12 residues. From germline, CDR1 is SGHTA and CDR2 FQGTGA. Written as DNA, the CDR3 is TGTGCCAGCAGCTCGCAGGGTCACGAGCAGTACGTC. Amino acids: CASSSQGHEQYV.

V gene TRBV12-3 or TRBV12-4 combines with J gene TRBJ1-2; perhaps TRBD1 as D (5 bases). The CDR3 spans 13 residues. The V and J ends lost 6 bases and 4 bases respectively, with 12 bases between them. This chain's CDR3 is CASSPTVVYGYTF. The DNA for the CDR3 is TGTGCCAGCAGCCCGACAGTAGTCTATGGCTACACCTTC.

In this sample, this clonotype turned up many times. The V call is TRBV19, the J call TRBJ2-1; 10 bases line up with TRBD1. Germline V CDR1 and CDR2: LNHDA, SQIVND (reference sequence). With 3 bases clipped from V and 3 bases from J, the junction kept 5 bases outside the gene matches. The length of the CDR3 is 16 residues. This chain's CDR3 is CASSIIGTGDYNEQFF. CDR3 nucleotides: TGTGCCAGTAGTATCATCGGGACAGGGGACTACAATGAGCAGTTCTTC.

This clonotype occurred a few times. This chain uses TRBV6-1 with TRBJ2-1; 11 bases align to TRBD2. Germline loops: CDR1 MNHNS, CDR2 SASEGT. CDR3 size: 14 residues. V lost 9 bases and J lost 1; bases outside the gene matches: 2. The CDR3 DNA reads TGTGCCAGTAGCGGGGGGGAATCCTACAATGAGCAGTTCTTC. Protein: CASSGGESYNEQFF.

Only a few counts were recorded for this clonotype. The chain uses TRBV6-1 and TRBJ1-5; possible D gene TRBD1, 5 bases. Germline V gene lookup returns CDR1 MNHNS and CDR2 SASEGT. Deletions cut 6 bases from V and 0 bases from J, with 12 bases between. The CDR3 has 15 amino acids. The CDR3 here is CASSATGHSNQPQHF. In DNA, the CDR3 is TGTGCCAGCAGCGCTACAGGACATAGCAATCAGCCCCAGCATTTT.

CDR3 residues: CASNKQERYGYTF. The CDR3 DNA reads TGTGCCAGCAACAAACAGGAGCGATATGGCTACACCTTC. This chain links TRBV6-1 with TRBJ1-2, with D maybe TRBD1 (5 bases). Trimming shortened V by 7 bases and J by 5 bases, and 14 bases separated the two germline ends. The CDR3 length is 13 residues. Germline V gives CDR1 MNHNS, CDR2 SASEGT.

This clonotype has more than one count but fewer than ten. A read error may produce the germline difference seen at one junction end. The chain couples TRBV4-1 to TRBJ1-1; unclear D gene. Germline lookup yields CDR1 MGHRA and CDR2 YSYEKL. The CDR3 sequence is 14 residues long. As DNA, the CDR3 is TGCGCCAGCAGCCAAGATTTGGGGAACCCTGAAGCTTTCTTT. This codes for CASSQDLGNPEAFF.

The V and J genes are TRBV6-2 or TRBV6-3 and TRBJ2-5; no clear D gene. CDR1 is MNHEY, CDR2 SVGEGT, per germline. The germline V and J ends were trimmed by 7 bases and 5 bases, with 17 bases remaining between them. The CDR3 is 14 residues long. The CDR3 DNA reads TGTGCCAGCACGAGTGGCTGGCGTGCGGAGACCCAGTACTTC. Residues: CASTSGWRAETQYF.

V usage is TRBV10-3 and J usage is TRBJ2-2, with D unclear. Per the germline V gene, CDR1 is ENHRY and CDR2 is SYGVKD. V was shortened by 7 bases and J by 4 bases, with 10 bases between the two germline ends. There are 13 residues in the CDR3. CDR3 sequence: CAIKTNRTGELFF. The CDR3 nucleotides are TGTGCCATCAAAACAAATCGCACCGGGGAGCTGTTTTTT.

The chain carries TRBV20-1 and TRBJ2-7; 7 bases line up with TRBD1. V was clipped by 4 bases and J by 5 bases; unmatched bases: 11. Looked up from germline, CDR1 is DFQATT and CDR2 is SNEGSKA (reference sequence). CDR3 length: 14 residues. The CDR3 sequence: CSATDDRVGDEQYF. DNA for the CDR3: TGCAGTGCTACCGATGACAGGGTAGGGGACGAGCAGTACTTC.

In this sample, this clonotype turned up once. V and J are TRBV15 and TRBJ2-3; TRBD2 aligns across 12 bases. This CDR3 has 17 amino acids. CDR1 is LNHNV, CDR2 YYDKDF, per germline (reference sequence). V lost 1 base and J lost 1; bases outside the gene matches: 3. CDR3 amino acids: CATSRVRLAGGTDTQYF. The CDR3 region has the DNA TGTGCCACCAGCAGAGTAAGACTAGCGGGGGGCACAGATACGCAGTATTTT.

This chain connects TRBV6-6 to TRBJ2-1; 9 positions agree with TRBD2. The CDR3 consists of 15 residues. V shed 7 bases, J shed 8 bases, and the junction held 12 bases outside the gene matches. The germline V gene encodes CDR1 MNHNY and CDR2 SVGAGI (reference sequence). The CDR3 sequence: CASIPAGGVEDEQFF. CDR3 nucleotides: TGTGCCAGCATCCCAGCGGGGGGAGTAGAGGATGAGCAGTTCTTC.

This clonotype was counted only a few times. This rearrangement joins TRBV19 to TRBJ2-2, with D tentatively TRBD2 (6 bases). CDR1 is LNHDA and CDR2 is SQIVND in the germline V gene (reference sequence). V lost 7 bases and J lost 3, with 9 bases in between. The CDR3 extends over 13 amino acids. This CDR3 is CASTRGDTGELFF. CDR3 DNA: TGTGCCAGTACCCGCGGGGACACCGGGGAGCTGTTTTTT.

The genes are TRBV7-6 and TRBJ1-2; weak D call: TRBD1 (6 bases). The CDR3 extends over 14 amino acids. CDR1 is SGHVS and CDR2 is FNYEAQ in the germline V gene. V was cut by 6 bases and J by 2 bases, with 13 bases left in between. DNA for the CDR3: TGTGCCAGCAGACCTCCGGGACAAAACTATGGCTACACCTTC. Amino acid sequence: CASRPPGQNYGYTF.

This clonotype has more than one count but fewer than ten. The CDR3 is CASSLLTFSTYEQYF. In DNA form, the CDR3 reads TGTGCCAGCAGCTTACTAACGTTTAGTACCTACGAGCAGTACTTC. This rearrangement joins TRBV7-9 to TRBJ2-7; no firm D call. This CDR3 has 15 amino acids. Between the trimmed V and J ends, which lost 2 bases and 2 bases, there was a span of 13 bases. Germline values: CDR1 SEHNR, CDR2 FQNEAQ (reference sequence). The full variable domain, completed using reference TRBV7-9 and TRBJ2-7, is DTGVSQNPRHKITKRGQNVTFRCDPISEHNRLYWYRQTLGQGPEFLTYFQNEAQLEKSRLLSDRFSAERPKGSFSTLEIQRTEQGDSAMYLCASSLLTFSTYEQYFGPGTRLTVT.

This clonotype was seen more than once but under ten times. The V and J genes are TRBV6-5 and TRBJ1-2; TRBD1 matches at 9 bases. Germline assignment: CDR1 MNHEY and CDR2 SVGAGI. The V and J ends lost 4 bases and 7 bases, in that order; junction bases with no gene match: 4. There are 13 residues in the CDR3. The CDR3 nucleotides read TGTGCCAGCAGTTCACAGGGGGCGTCTGGCTACACCTTC. Translation gives CASSSQGASGYTF.

In this sample, this clonotype turned up a few times. The genes are TRBV5-4 and TRBJ2-7, with TRBD2 as a possible D gene (5 bases). The CDR3 spans 15 residues. The germline gives CDR1 SGHNT, CDR2 YYREEE (reference sequence). Trimming removed 2 bases at V and 2 bases at J, with 14 bases between. CDR3 sequence (DNA): TGTGCCAGCAGCTTTGAGGACGGGAATACCTACGAGCAGTACTTC. Its protein is CASSFEDGNTYEQYF.

This clonotype was observed a handful of times. The J gene is TRBJ1-1, the V gene TRBV7-9, with TRBD1 matching over 7 bases. This CDR3 has 16 residues. The trim removed 5 bases at V and 1 base at J, leaving 10 bases unmatched. Germline V CDR1 and CDR2: SEHNR, FQNEAQ (reference sequence). In nucleotides, the CDR3 is TGTGCCAGCAGCGCGGACAGGTACAGTACGAACACTGAAGCTTTCTTT. Its translation: CASSADRYSTNTEAFF.

This clonotype was detected only a few times. CDR3 sequence (DNA): TGTGCCAGCAGTCCCACAGGGCTAGGGGCAGATACGCAGTATTTT. Translated: CASSPTGLGADTQYF. The rearrangement joins TRBV7-6 to TRBJ2-3; possibly TRBD1 for D (6 bases). V shed 6 bases and J shed 4 bases, with 17 bases lying between them. CDR3 length: 15 amino acids. Germline lookup yields CDR1 SGHVS and CDR2 FNYEAQ.

The chain employs TRBV5-5 and TRBJ1-5; D possibly corresponds to TRBD1 (5 bases). This CDR3 contains 14 residues. V gave up 4 bases and J gave up 0 bases, with 8 bases separating them. The germline V gene encodes CDR1 SGHKS and CDR2 YYEKEE (reference sequence). The CDR3 nucleotides are TGTGCCAGCAGCGACAGAACTAGCAATCAGCCCCAGCATTTT. This sequence encodes CASSDRTSNQPQHF.

The chain uses TRBV7-9 and TRBJ2-7, with TRBD1 identical over 7 bases. Germline-derived CDR1 and CDR2 are SEHNR and FQNEAQ (reference sequence). The CDR3 is 15 amino acids. V shed 0 bases and J 4 bases; nucleotides not matched to a gene: 6. CDR3 in DNA: TGTGCCAGCAGCTTAGCAGGGGGCACCAGATACGAGCAGTACTTC. Residues: CASSLAGGTRYEQYF.

The sample holds many counts of this clonotype. The DNA of the CDR3 is TGTGCCAGCAGTTCGGGACTAGCGGGGGGCGACACCGGGGAGCTGTTTTTT. Its translation: CASSSGLAGGDTGELFF. The chain has TRBV12-3 or TRBV12-4 and TRBJ2-2, with TRBD2 matching 15 bases. The J segment lost 3 bases and the V segment lost 4 bases, leaving 3 bases of the junction unmatched. The CDR3 spans 17 residues.

This clonotype was seen more than once but under ten times. The rearrangement uses TRBV4-1 and TRBJ1-5; D unresolved. This CDR3 is built from 15 residues. V was pared by 0 bases and J by 7 bases, with 13 bases between. CDR1 MGHRA and CDR2 YSYEKL come from the germline V gene. CDR3 in amino acids: CASSQDITLGQPQHF. CDR3 nucleotides: TGCGCCAGCAGCCAAGATATCACCCTGGGACAGCCCCAGCATTTT.

This clonotype turned up a few times. J is TRBJ2-5 and V is TRBV7-2, with 9 nucleotides matching TRBD1. CDR1 and CDR2 (germline): SGHTA, FQGNSA. This CDR3 is 16 amino acids long. The trim removed 1 base at V and 5 bases at J, leaving 8 bases unmatched. CDR3 loop: CASSLGLRTGVETQYF. For the CDR3, the DNA is TGTGCCAGCAGCTTAGGCCTGAGGACAGGGGTTGAGACCCAGTACTTC.

The chain has TRBV3-1 and TRBJ1-1; a weak D match, TRBD1 (6 bases). This CDR3 is 14 amino acids long. In germline, CDR1 is LGHDT, CDR2 YNNKEL (reference sequence). Trimming left V 4 bases short and J 4 bases short, with 13 bases between. The CDR3 protein is CASSLHRDITEAFF. CDR3 nucleotides: TGTGCCAGCAGCCTACACAGGGATATCACTGAAGCTTTCTTT.

In this sample, this clonotype turned up a few times. The chain links TRBV7-9 to TRBJ2-3; TRBD2 agrees at 15 bases. The CDR3 extends over 20 amino acids. In germline, CDR1 is SEHNR, CDR2 FQNEAQ (reference sequence). The junction had 13 bases not matched to a gene; V was cut back by 3 bases and J by 3 bases. CDR3 in DNA: TGTGCCAGCAGCTTCCTCGGACTAGCGGGGGGGCAATTTCCTACAGATACGCAGTATTTT. Protein: CASSFLGLAGGQFPTDTQYF.

The chain couples TRBV7-9 to TRBJ2-5; D is possibly TRBD2 (6 bases). CDR1 and CDR2 (germline): SEHNR, FQNEAQ (reference sequence). V was cut by 0 bases and J by 5 bases, with 16 bases left in between. The CDR3 has 16 amino acids. CDR3 loop: CASSLAPGLKEETQYF. CDR3 in DNA: TGTGCCAGCAGCTTAGCGCCGGGACTGAAAGAGGAGACCCAGTACTTC.

The rearrangement joins TRBV25-1 to TRBJ2-1; the match to TRBD1 covers 9 bases. CDR3 length: 17 amino acids. Unmatched junction bases numbered 11, after V lost 1 base and J lost 7 bases. Germline V CDR1 and CDR2: MGHDK, SYGVNS. This chain's CDR3 is CASSEWFQDRGGNEQFF. The CDR3 DNA reads TGTGCCAGCAGTGAATGGTTCCAGGACAGGGGTGGAAATGAGCAGTTCTTC.